These 30 T cell receptor beta chains share one sample of origin, sequenced in a study of blood T cell repertoires in COVID-19. Sequencing was performed with immunoSEQ multiplex PCR; in TCRdb, only in-frame clones are kept and a portion is missing. The table records hundreds of thousands of clones, 70% to 90% of them present only once. The sample taken for sequencing was PBMCs or T cells enriched from blood (not recorded which). These receptors originate from a woman between 45 and 65 years old in a cohort exposed to, infected with or recovered from COVID-19 (not recorded which).

The chain combines TRBV9 with TRBJ1-2; D may be TRBD1 (5 bases). The CDR3 is made up of 15 amino acids. Trimming removed 0 bases from V and 6 bases from J, with 15 bases in between. Germline-derived CDR1 and CDR2 are SGDLS and YYNGEE. The DNA for the CDR3 is TGTGCCAGCAGCGTAGAACCTCGGGGGAATGATGGCTACACCTTC. Translated: CASSVEPRGNDGYTF.

This clone was observed once. This rearrangement joins TRBV9 to TRBJ2-5, with D perhaps matching TRBD2 (6 bases). The V end lost 1 base, the J end lost 2 bases, and 9 bases lay between the germline ends. CDR3 length: 14 amino acids. Germline V CDR1 and CDR2: SGDLS, YYNGEE. For the CDR3, the DNA is TGTGCCAGCAGCGTATTAGCGGTACAAGAGACCCAGTACTTC. Protein product: CASSVLAVQETQYF. Filled out from reference TRBV9 and TRBJ2-5, the complete variable domain reads DSGVTQTPKHLITATGQRVTLRCSPRSGDLSVYWYQQSLDQGLQFLIQYYNGEERAKGNILERFSAQQFPDLHSELNLSSLELGDSALYFCASSVLAVQETQYFGPGTRLLVL.

This clone was recorded only once. The genes are TRBV28 and TRBJ1-6; D ambiguous. CDR1 MDHEN and CDR2 SYDVKM come from the germline V gene. The CDR3 consists of 15 residues. V dropped 2 bases and J dropped 9 bases, with 14 bases sitting between them. The CDR3 here is CASSLDREFGSPLHF. The CDR3 coding sequence is TGTGCCAGCAGTTTAGACCGGGAATTCGGTTCACCCCTCCACTTT.

This clone is a singleton in its sample. V and J are TRBV6-5 and TRBJ1-1; D unclear. Germline V gene sequence: CDR1 MNHEY, CDR2 SVGAGI. The CDR3 is 15 residues long. The V and J ends lost 8 bases and 5 bases respectively, with 21 bases between them. The CDR3 nucleotides read TGTGCCAGCTGGAAATTCGGGGATTCGGGGACTGAAGCTTTCTTT. It translates to CASWKFGDSGTEAFF.

The DNA of the CDR3 is TGTGCCAGCAGCTTTAGAAGACTAGCGGGGGGGCGAACCGGGGAGCTGTTTTTT. The encoded protein is CASSFRRLAGGRTGELFF. The V call is TRBV11-2, the J call TRBJ2-2, with 14 nucleotides matching TRBD2. CDR1 and CDR2 (germline): SGHAT, FQNNGV. V lost 3 bases and J lost 5; bases outside the gene matches: 8. The CDR3 consists of 18 residues.

J is TRBJ1-3 and V is TRBV3-1 (or the pseudogene TRBV3-2); the D is unclear. CDR3 length: 15 amino acids. Germline CDR1 reads LGHDT; CDR2 reads YNNKEL (reference sequence). V lost 0 bases, J lost 1 base, and 7 bases lay in between. CDR3 region: CASSQESLSGNTIYF. The CDR3 DNA reads TGTGCCAGCAGCCAAGAGAGCTTATCTGGAAACACCATATATTTT.

The chain couples TRBV19 to TRBJ1-5; no firm D call. Trimming took 6 bases from V and 0 from J, leaving 12 bases between them. This CDR3 spans 15 amino acids. CDR1 and CDR2 (germline): LNHDA, SQIVND (reference sequence). The CDR3: CASSKRGNSNQPQHF. The CDR3 DNA is TGTGCCAGTAGCAAGCGGGGTAATAGCAATCAGCCCCAGCATTTT.

The chain carries TRBV7-2 and TRBJ2-3; TRBD2 aligns across 8 bases. The CDR3 runs 17 residues. The trim removed 0 bases at V and 4 bases at J, leaving 9 bases unmatched. In germline, CDR1 is SGHTA, CDR2 FQGNSA. The CDR3 is CASSLAWGGGQADTQYF. DNA for the CDR3: TGTGCCAGCAGCTTAGCGTGGGGCGGGGGGCAGGCAGATACGCAGTATTTT.

The gene calls are TRBV19 and TRBJ1-5; 9 nucleotides agree with TRBD1. V dropped 4 bases and J dropped 5; count of bases not matched to a gene: 3. Germline CDR1 LNHDA, CDR2 SQIVND (reference sequence). This CDR3 contains 14 residues. The CDR3, as DNA: TGTGCCAGTAGTACGCGACAGGGGGATCAGCCCCAGCATTTT. This translates into CASSTRQGDQPQHF.

The chain joins TRBV7-6 to TRBJ2-2; D unresolved. V lost 1 base to trimming and J lost 1 base, with 4 bases between them. This CDR3 spans 14 amino acids. The germline V gene has CDR1 SGHVS and CDR2 FNYEAQ. CDR3 bases: TGTGCCAGCAGCTTAGTACAGAACACCGGGGAGCTGTTTTTT. Translating gives CASSLVQNTGELFF.

The rearrangement joins TRBV5-4 to TRBJ1-1; tentatively, D is TRBD1 (5 bases). V was pared by 0 bases and J by 10 bases, with 10 bases between. CDR3 length equals 12 residues. CDR1 is SGHNT, CDR2 YYREEE, per germline (reference sequence). The CDR3 is CASSLEARVAFF. In DNA, the CDR3 is TGTGCCAGCAGCTTGGAGGCCAGGGTAGCTTTCTTT.

The chain employs TRBV29-1 and TRBJ1-1; D may be TRBD1 (6 bases). The V end lost 8 bases, the J end lost 4 bases, and 17 bases lay between the germline ends. The CDR3 is 13 residues long. The germline V gene has CDR1 SQVTM and CDR2 ANQGSEA. CDR3 loop: CSSRGARGTEAFF. The DNA of the CDR3 is TGCAGCTCCCGGGGGGCAAGAGGCACTGAAGCTTTCTTT.

This clone was found once. J is TRBJ2-2 and V is TRBV6-5, with 8 nucleotides matching TRBD2. Trimming removed 6 bases from V and 6 bases from J; junction bases left unmatched: 3. Per the germline V gene, CDR1 is MNHEY and CDR2 is SVGAGI. This CDR3 is 13 amino acids long. Written as DNA, the CDR3 is TGTGCCAGCAGCCCGGGGGGGGCCGGGGAGCTGTTTTTT. Its translation is CASSPGGAGELFF.

CDR3 nucleotide sequence: TGTGCCAGCAGCTCCCGGCGAGGAACCTACGAGCAGTACTTC. The encoded protein is CASSSRRGTYEQYF. The rearrangement uses TRBV11-2 and TRBJ2-7; D remains unclear. Trimming took 4 bases from V and 2 from J, leaving 12 bases between them. The CDR3 has 14 amino acids. Germline assignment: CDR1 SGHAT and CDR2 FQNNGV.

V is TRBV7-9 and J is TRBJ1-1, with no clear D. The CDR3 totals 14 residues. The V end lost 5 bases, the J end lost 0 bases, and 10 bases lay between the germline ends. The germline V gene encodes CDR1 SEHNR and CDR2 FQNEAQ (reference sequence). The CDR3 reads CASSPLEVNTEAFF. CDR3 nucleotide sequence: TGTGCCAGCAGCCCTCTGGAGGTGAACACTGAAGCTTTCTTT.

The CDR3 DNA reads as TGTGCCAGCAGTTTGGGGACAGGGGGCAATCAGCCCCAGCATTTT. Translating gives CASSLGTGGNQPQHF. The J gene is TRBJ1-5, the V gene TRBV27, with TRBD1 matching over 10 bases. CDR1 and CDR2 from the germline V gene are MNHEY and SMNVEV (reference sequence). This CDR3 has 15 residues. Trimming at V came to 3 bases and at J to 2 bases, leaving 1 base not matched to a gene.

The genes are TRBV7-3 and TRBJ2-4; D not resolved. The CDR3 is 14 residues long. The germline V gene has CDR1 SGHTA and CDR2 FQGTGA. V lost 1 base and J 7 bases, leaving 11 bases between the germline ends. The CDR3 loop reads CASSLNPASNIQYF. The CDR3 region has the DNA TGTGCCAGCAGCTTAAATCCAGCGTCGAACATTCAGTACTTC.

The gene calls are TRBV5-1 and TRBJ1-4, with 11 nucleotides matching TRBD1. This CDR3 comprises 15 residues. Germline trimming cut 4 bases from V and 4 bases from J; bases unmatched to any gene: 3. Germline V lookup: CDR1 SGHRS, CDR2 YFSETQ. The CDR3 DNA sequence: TGCGCCAGCAGCGGACAGGGGGCGTTTAATGAAAAACTGTTTTTT. Protein sequence: CASSGQGAFNEKLFF.

The chain is built from TRBV6-2 or TRBV6-3 and TRBJ2-7; no reliable D call. The germline V and J ends were trimmed by 0 bases and 3 bases, with 6 bases remaining between them. This CDR3 is built from 13 residues. Germline CDR1 reads MNHEY; CDR2 reads SVGEGT. The CDR3 DNA is TGTGCCAGCAGTTACTCGACGGGCTACGAGCAGTACTTC. Protein: CASSYSTGYEQYF.

The chain combines TRBV10-1 with TRBJ1-5, with unresolved D. In germline, CDR1 is WNHNN, CDR2 SYGVQD (reference sequence). CDR3 size: 12 residues. V was clipped by 4 bases and J by 9 bases, with 10 bases between them. The CDR3 DNA reads TGCGCCAGCAGTGGGAGCACGGGGCCCCAGCATTTT. This sequence encodes CASSGSTGPQHF.

This sequence joins TRBV12-3 or TRBV12-4 and TRBJ1-2; D not resolved. The CDR3 covers 13 residues. Trimming pared 3 bases from V and 5 bases from J, leaving 10 bases between. The CDR3 sequence: CASSLGSKYGYTF. CDR3 nucleotides: TGTGCCAGCAGTTTGGGTAGCAAATATGGCTACACCTTC.

This chain joins TRBV3-1 (or the pseudogene TRBV3-2) and TRBJ1-1; the match to TRBD1 covers 8 bases. The CDR3 has 14 amino acids. CDR1 is LGHDT, CDR2 YNNKEL, per germline (reference sequence). The junction had 1 base not matched to a gene; V was cut back by 3 bases and J by 1 base. CDR3 in amino acids: CASSHGQGNTEAFF. The CDR3 coding sequence is TGTGCCAGCAGCCACGGACAGGGGAACACTGAAGCTTTCTTT.

The chain employs TRBV7-2 and TRBJ1-6; perhaps TRBD1 as D (5 bases). Per the germline V gene, CDR1 is SGHTA and CDR2 is FQGNSA. Trimming removed 7 bases from V and 6 bases from J, with 13 bases in between. The CDR3 spans 14 residues. The CDR3, as DNA: TGTGCCAGCACCGGATATCAGGGTAATTCACCCCTCCACTTT. This gives the protein CASTGYQGNSPLHF.

The chain links TRBV27 to TRBJ1-2; D not resolved. The V gene's germline CDR1 is MNHEY and CDR2 SMNVEV (reference sequence). The CDR3 covers 16 residues. Deletions cut 5 bases from V and 4 bases from J, with 20 bases between. The CDR3 reads CASSPRNSSPSYGYTF. The CDR3, as DNA: TGTGCCAGCAGTCCTCGCAACAGCTCACCCTCCTATGGCTACACCTTC.

The chain joins TRBV5-4 to TRBJ2-1, with D perhaps TRBD2 (5 bases). Trimming took off 1 base at V and 7 bases at J, with 9 bases between the two ends. Germline CDR1 reads SGHNT; CDR2 reads YYREEE (reference sequence). The CDR3 has 13 residues. In nucleotides, the CDR3 is TGTGCCAGCAGCTTGACTCGGGAAAATGAGCAGTTCTTC. Translation gives CASSLTRENEQFF. The variable domain in full, completed from reference TRBV5-4 and TRBJ2-1, reads ETGVTQSPTHLIKTRGQQVTLRCSSQSGHNTVSWYQQALGQGPQFIFQYYREEENGRGNFPPRFSGLQFPNYSSELNVNALELDDSALYLCASSLTRENEQFFGPGTRLTVL.

V is TRBV18 and J is TRBJ1-1; D perhaps matches TRBD1 (5 bases). V lost 3 bases and J lost 1, with 15 bases in between. The CDR3 consists of 16 residues. Germline values: CDR1 KGHSH, CDR2 LQKENI. CDR3 residues: CASSPGGAERNTEAFF. The CDR3 region has the DNA TGTGCCAGCTCACCTGGCGGGGCGGAACGGAACACTGAAGCTTTCTTT.

The V call is TRBV7-2, the J call TRBJ2-2, with 8 bases matching TRBD2. CDR1 and CDR2 (germline): SGHTA, FQGNSA. The ends lost 6 bases at V and 5 bases at J; junction bases unmatched: 8. The CDR3 has 15 residues. CDR3 sequence: CASSSGSGGTGELFF. The CDR3 DNA sequence: TGTGCCAGCAGTTCCGGGAGCGGGGGAACCGGGGAGCTGTTTTTT.

In the case of this clone: The CDR3 ends on some other residue instead of the conserved phenylalanine or tryptophan, so this is likely a read error. No DNA is shown, since the ends of the CDR3 on it are uncertain; the CDR3 is the one TCRdb lists. The chain combines TRBV6-4 with TRBJ2-7; the table's D call, TRBD2, has no DNA check behind it. Germline V gene lookup returns CDR1 MRHNA and CDR2 SNTAGT. A total of 10 residues make up the CDR3, ends included. The CDR3 loop reads CASKSPRGNH.

J is TRBJ2-5 and V is TRBV27; 7 nucleotides align to TRBD2. V shed 4 bases, J shed 0 bases, and the junction held 8 bases outside the gene matches. CDR1 and CDR2 from the germline V gene are MNHEY and SMNVEV (reference sequence). There are 16 residues in the CDR3. The CDR3 sequence is CASSWAARGDQETQYF. In DNA, the CDR3 is TGTGCCAGCAGTTGGGCGGCTCGGGGGGACCAAGAGACCCAGTACTTC.

In DNA form, the CDR3 reads TGTGCCAGCAGCTATGAGAGAAATGAAAAACTGTTTTTT. Amino acid sequence: CASSYERNEKLFF. The chain carries TRBV13 and TRBJ1-4, with unresolved D. CDR1 and CDR2 (germline): PRHDT, FYEKMQ (reference sequence). This CDR3 comprises 13 residues. V lost 4 bases, J lost 5 bases, and 8 bases lay in between.